The source of this T cell receptor (beta chain) is a study of CXCR3-negative and CXCR3-positive naive CD8 T cells. The CDR3 is made up of 17 amino acids. Germline CDR1 reads MDHEN; CDR2 reads SYDVKM. Concerning this clonotype: Antigen unknown.

General study findings and limits: Memory CD8+ T cell repertoires were far less diverse than both naive subsets. CXCR3-expressing naive cells carried TRB CDR3s more hydrophobic than those of CXCR3-negative naive cells. The TRBV-TRBJ usage of naive CXCR3-negative and CXCR3-positive cells was similar, but that of memory cells differed.

Every CD8+ subset sample held a few hundred thousand flow-sorted cells, done in triplicate. The libraries of TRB cDNA were constructed through 5' RACE using UMI labels. TCRdb reanalyzed the 5' RACE reads, giving one entry per CDR3 protein sequence and no DNA. This sample's clone table lists about 150,000 distinct CDR3 sequences. This receptor was taken from a human donor in good health. Some clones in this sample may be carry-over from other donors' samples. Source material: naive CXCR3+ CD8+ T cells from blood. This sample's subset: CD45RO-CCR7+CD27+CD95- naive CD8+ T cells expressing CXCR3 (TNR3+). J is TRBJ2-4 and V is TRBV28; the TCRdb call, TRBD2, lacks DNA for checking. The CDR3 region is CASSLAFPPTAKNIQYF. Variable domain in full (rest from reference TRBV28 and TRBJ2-4): DVKVTQSSRYLVKRTGEKVFLECVQDMDHENMFWYRQDPGLGLRLIYFSYDVKMKEKGDIPEGYSVSREKKERFSLILESASTNQTSMYLCASSLAFPPTAKNIQYFGAGTRLSVL.